This TCR beta chain comes out of a study of T cell repertoires and Cas9 in healthy adults. The wider study: Characterization of SpCas9-reactive CD4 and CD8 T cells covered multi-effector potency, cytotoxicity and lineage.

Study-level results: SpCas9-reactive effector T cells were reportedly restrained in vitro by SpCas9-reactive regulatory T cells.

The CDR3 extends over 15 amino acids. Germline-derived CDR1 and CDR2 are LNHNV and YYDKDF (reference sequence). V shed 5 bases and J shed 5 bases, with 15 bases lying between them. Some clones are missing from TCRdb's copy, which holds only in-frame ones; the method was immunoSEQ multiplex PCR. The repertoire holds tens of thousands of clones, with around 92% as singletons. To note about this clone: Its antigen is currently unknown.

The TCR comes from a human donor in good health. The specimen was CD4+ effector T cells (CD127+, CD25-, CD137-, CD154-) from PBMCs; culture status not recorded. This chain joins TRBV15 and TRBJ1-4; weak D call: TRBD1 (5 bases). CDR3 region: CATSRRRTSNEKLFF. DNA for the CDR3: TGTGCCACCAGCCGAAGACGGACAAGCAATGAAAAACTGTTTTTT.